The 28 T cell receptor beta chains presented below share a single source sample, sequenced in a study of cytomegalovirus exposure and HLA in healthy donors. PCR amplification relied on 60 Vbeta primers (plus 13 Jbeta primers). Profiled with immunoSEQ multiplex PCR; TCRdb holds only in-frame clones, not every one. The table includes approximately 130,000 clones, roughly 79% detected once. The sequenced material came from PBMCs. The receptor source for this set is a man between 18 and 35 years old in good health and CMV-seronegative.

The gene calls are TRBV7-2 and TRBJ1-3; 7 bases match TRBD1. The CDR3 totals 16 residues. Germline-derived CDR1 and CDR2 are SGHTA and FQGNSA. V trimming: 2 bases; J trimming: 0 bases; junction bases outside the gene matches: 4. The CDR3 reads CASSLLGGRSGNTIYF. In DNA, the CDR3 is TGTGCCAGCAGCTTACTAGGGGGCCGCTCTGGAAACACCATATATTTT. The variable domain in full, completed from reference TRBV7-2 and TRBJ1-3, reads GAGVSQSPSNKVTEKGKDVELRCDPISGHTALYWYRQSLGQGLEFLIYFQGNSAPDKSGLPSDRFSAERTGGSVSTLTIQRTQQEDSAVYLCASSLLGGRSGNTIYFGEGSWLTVV.

CDR3 residues: CASSLRQGDEVYGYTF. CDR3 DNA sequence: TGTGCCAGCAGCCTCCGACAGGGGGACGAGGTGTATGGCTACACCTTC. This chain uses TRBV9 with TRBJ1-2, with TRBD1 identical over 9 bases. The CDR3 runs to 16 residues. Germline values: CDR1 SGDLS, CDR2 YYNGEE. Trimming took 4 bases from V and 5 from J; bases not matched to a gene: 12.

The chain uses TRBV5-4 and TRBJ2-6; weak D call: TRBD2 (6 bases). Between the trimmed V and J ends, which lost 3 bases and 0 bases, there was a span of 22 bases. CDR3 size: 20 residues. Germline V lookup: CDR1 SGHNT, CDR2 YYREEE (reference sequence). The CDR3 region has the DNA TGTGCCAGCAGCTCCCGGGGCGGGGTGAGCAGGATCTCTGGGGCCAACGTCCTGACTTTC. It encodes CASSSRGGVSRISGANVLTF.

V usage is TRBV27 and J usage is TRBJ2-7, with a tentative D call TRBD2 (6 bases). There are 12 residues in the CDR3. Looked up from germline, CDR1 is MNHEY and CDR2 is SMNVEV (reference sequence). The V end lost 5 bases, the J end lost 6 bases, and 11 bases lay between the germline ends. In nucleotides, the CDR3 is TGTGCCAGCAGTCTAGTGGGGGGCGAGCAGTACTTC. Protein: CASSLVGGEQYF.

In DNA, the CDR3 is TGCGCCACCACACCGACAGGTAGCTCCTACAATGAGCAGTTCTTC. Translation gives CATTPTGSSYNEQFF. The chain links TRBV5-1 to TRBJ2-1; D might be TRBD1 (6 bases). The CDR3 extends over 15 amino acids. Between the trimmed V and J ends, which lost 9 bases and 0 bases, there was a span of 16 bases. Per the germline V gene, CDR1 is SGHRS and CDR2 is YFSETQ.

The DNA of the CDR3 is TGCGCCAGCAGACATACAGGAGGAAACACCATATATTTT. It translates to CASRHTGGNTIYF. The chain is built from TRBV4-1 and TRBJ1-3; D might be TRBD1 (5 bases). Germline loops: CDR1 MGHRA, CDR2 YSYEKL. With 6 bases removed from V and 4 bases from J, the gap between germline ends came to 10 bases. This CDR3 region has 13 residues.

The genes are TRBV2 and TRBJ1-4, with D unclear. The V gene lost 4 bases and the J gene lost 0 bases, with 6 bases spanning the gap. This CDR3 comprises 14 residues. In germline, CDR1 is SNHLY, CDR2 FYNNEI. This CDR3 reads CASSVGATNEKLFF. CDR3 DNA sequence: TGTGCCAGCAGTGTGGGAGCAACTAATGAAAAACTGTTTTTT. The complete variable domain, with remaining parts taken from reference TRBV2 and TRBJ1-4, reads EPEVTQTPSHQVTQMGQEVILRCVPISNHLYFYWYRQILGQKVEFLVSFYNNEISEKSEIFDDQFSVERPDGSNFTLKIRSTKLEDSAMYFCASSVGATNEKLFFGSGTQLSVL.

The chain joins TRBV5-6 to TRBJ1-5, with D tentatively TRBD1 (6 bases). V lost 3 bases to trimming and J lost 9 bases, with 19 bases between them. The germline CDR1 and CDR2 sequences are SGHDT and YYEEEE. This CDR3 comprises 15 residues. The CDR3 protein is CASSSWEQGVLPQHF. Written as DNA, the CDR3 is TGTGCCAGCAGCTCTTGGGAACAGGGAGTGCTGCCCCAGCATTTT.

This clone was seen more than once but under ten times. The rearrangement joins TRBV27 to TRBJ1-6, with 7 bases lining up with TRBD1. This CDR3 has 16 residues. Trimming cost V 5 bases and J 10 bases; bases outside gene matches: 14. Germline loops: CDR1 MNHEY, CDR2 SMNVEV (reference sequence). The CDR3 DNA reads as TGTGCCAGCAGTCTAAACGCGAGGGGGCTCGGATCACCCCTCCACTTT. Protein product: CASSLNARGLGSPLHF.

The rearrangement uses TRBV5-1 and TRBJ2-7; 13 bases agree with TRBD2. J was trimmed by 3 bases and V by 0 bases; bases with no gene match: 6. The CDR3 is 17 amino acids. The V gene's germline CDR1 is SGHRS and CDR2 YFSETQ. The CDR3 sequence: CASSLGTSGGPYYEQYF. For the CDR3, the DNA is TGCGCCAGCAGCTTGGGGACTAGCGGGGGCCCATACTACGAGCAGTACTTC.

The chain recombines TRBV30 with TRBJ1-1, with D possibly TRBD1 on 5 matching bases. Germline CDR1 and CDR2: GTSNPN and SVGIG (reference sequence). V was shortened by 4 bases and J by 3 bases, with 12 bases between the two germline ends. The CDR3 length is 13 residues. In nucleotides, the CDR3 is TGTGCCTGGACCGGGGGGGGTTACACTGAAGCTTTCTTT. It is translated as CAWTGGGYTEAFF.

The chain carries TRBV5-6 and TRBJ1-1, with D perhaps matching TRBD1 (5 bases). Germline-derived CDR1 and CDR2 are SGHDT and YYEEEE. This CDR3 is built from 16 residues. V dropped 0 bases and J dropped 5 bases, with 17 bases sitting between them. The CDR3 loop is CASSLASLTETTEAFF. For the CDR3, the DNA is TGTGCCAGCAGCTTGGCCTCCTTGACAGAGACTACTGAAGCTTTCTTT.

The genes are TRBV7-2 and TRBJ1-5; D is undetermined. The germline V and J ends were trimmed by 1 base and 7 bases, with 14 bases remaining between them. The CDR3 spans 15 residues. Germline values: CDR1 SGHTA, CDR2 FQGNSA. DNA of the CDR3: TGTGCCAGCAGCTTAGTTGAGGGCTTCGGGCAGCCCCAGCATTTT. This encodes CASSLVEGFGQPQHF.

The CDR3 loop reads CASSKQGPANYGYTF. The DNA for the CDR3 is TGTGCCAGCAGTAAGCAGGGCCCCGCTAACTATGGCTACACCTTC. J is TRBJ1-2 and V is TRBV27, with a weak D call TRBD1 (5 bases). Looked up from germline, CDR1 is MNHEY and CDR2 is SMNVEV (reference sequence). The CDR3 is made up of 15 amino acids. Trimming left V 5 bases short and J 0 bases short, with 13 bases between.

This clone turned up a few times. CDR3: CASSLSPSSSYNSPLHF. The CDR3 region has the DNA TGTGCCAGCAGTTTATCCCCCTCGAGCTCCTATAATTCACCCCTCCACTTT. The rearrangement joins TRBV27 to TRBJ1-6, with D uncertain. This CDR3 is 17 amino acids long. V shed 0 bases and J shed 0 bases, with 9 bases lying between them. CDR1 and CDR2 from the germline V gene are MNHEY and SMNVEV (reference sequence).

This chain uses TRBV4-1 with TRBJ2-3; D might be TRBD2 (6 bases). V was cut by 4 bases and J by 1 base, with 18 bases left in between. Germline-derived CDR1 and CDR2 are MGHRA and YSYEKL. CDR3 size: 17 residues. CDR3 residues: CASSPLGKTGGTDTQYF. For the CDR3, the DNA is TGCGCCAGCAGCCCACTGGGGAAGACGGGGGGCACAGATACGCAGTATTTT.

Only a few counts were recorded for this clone. CDR3 bases: TGTGCCAGCAGCTCCCCTGGACAGTCTGATAATGAAAAACTGTTTTTT. Translating it yields CASSSPGQSDNEKLFF. This chain uses TRBV5-6 with TRBJ1-4; a possible D gene is TRBD1 (6 bases). V shed 3 bases and J shed 4 bases, with 16 bases lying between them. Germline V CDR1 and CDR2: SGHDT, YYEEEE. The CDR3 spans 16 residues.

This chain joins TRBV18 and TRBJ1-1; 8 bases match TRBD1. The CDR3 spans 15 residues. CDR1 and CDR2 from the germline V gene are KGHSH and LQKENI. Trimming cost V 4 bases and J 6 bases; bases outside gene matches: 10. The CDR3, as DNA: TGTGCCAGCTCACTTGGGACAGGTGTTACACCTGAAGCTTTCTTT. It encodes CASSLGTGVTPEAFF.

This rearrangement joins TRBV19 to TRBJ2-2, with D possibly TRBD2 on 5 matching bases. The V gene lost 4 bases and the J gene lost 2 bases, with 20 bases spanning the gap. The CDR3 sequence is 18 residues long. Germline assignment: CDR1 LNHDA and CDR2 SQIVND (reference sequence). CDR3 nucleotides: TGTGCCAGTAGTACTCAAAACGGACCGGGAAGAAACACCGGGGAGCTGTTTTTT. Translating gives CASSTQNGPGRNTGELFF.

This chain uses TRBV5-8 with TRBJ2-7; TRBD1 is a possible D gene (5 bases). This CDR3 comprises 14 residues. The germline V and J ends were trimmed by 4 bases and 7 bases, with 18 bases remaining between them. Germline V gene data show CDR1 as SGHTS and CDR2 as YDEGEE. The CDR3 loop is CASSPFAGRGEQYF. CDR3 DNA: TGTGCCAGCAGCCCATTCGCAGGGCGTGGGGAGCAGTACTTC.

The chain's CDR3 is CASSGGDRVGGYTF. Written as DNA, the CDR3 is TGTGCCTCCTCCGGAGGGGATCGGGTGGGAGGCTACACCTTC. The chain couples TRBV6-4 to TRBJ1-2; a possible D gene is TRBD1 (5 bases). Germline V gene lookup returns CDR1 MRHNA and CDR2 SNTAGT. The V end was cut by 11 bases, the J end by 8 bases, with 24 bases between. CDR3 length: 14 residues.

This chain joins TRBV9 and TRBJ2-5; D might be TRBD1 (5 bases). Germline lookup yields CDR1 SGDLS and CDR2 YYNGEE. The V end lost 3 bases, the J end lost 1 base, and 16 bases lay between the germline ends. CDR3 size: 16 residues. As DNA, the CDR3 is TGTGCCAGCAGCGGGGTAGGTCAGGGTGTCCAAGAGACCCAGTACTTC. It codes for CASSGVGQGVQETQYF.

The chain is built from TRBV5-1 and TRBJ2-1; TRBD2 aligns across 8 bases. The CDR3 is made up of 15 amino acids. The V gene end was trimmed by 4 bases and the J gene end by 6 bases; junction bases not matched to a gene: 9. Germline CDR1 SGHRS, CDR2 YFSETQ. Written as DNA, the CDR3 is TGCGCCAGCAGCAGCGAGCGGGGGCGAATCAATGAGCAGTTCTTC. Its translation: CASSSERGRINEQFF.

The CDR3 spells CASSQAGARGIYEQYF. Here the CDR3 DNA reads TGTGCCAGCAGCCAGGCCGGCGCCAGGGGTATTTACGAGCAGTACTTC. The chain joins TRBV4-2 to TRBJ2-7; TRBD1 is a possible D gene (6 bases). Trimming shortened V by 3 bases and J by 4 bases, and 19 bases separated the two germline ends. Germline V lookup: CDR1 LGHNA, CDR2 YNFKEQ. The CDR3 has 16 amino acids.

Only a few counts were recorded for this clone. The chain combines TRBV29-1 with TRBJ2-7; D remains unclear. The germline CDR1 and CDR2 sequences are SQVTM and ANQGSEA. With 4 bases removed from V and 6 bases from J, the gap between germline ends came to 7 bases. The CDR3 covers 10 residues. CDR3 protein: CSVVRGEQYF. As DNA, the CDR3 is TGCAGCGTTGTGCGAGGCGAGCAGTACTTC.

The chain carries TRBV11-2 and TRBJ1-4; D is unresolved. This CDR3 has 15 amino acids. Germline assignment: CDR1 SGHAT and CDR2 FQNNGV. Between the trimmed V and J ends, which lost 5 bases and 5 bases, there was a span of 15 bases. The DNA for the CDR3 is TGTGCCAGCAGCCGCCCCCGTGGCCCAAATGAAAAACTGTTTTTT. Encoded protein: CASSRPRGPNEKLFF.

The chain is built from TRBV5-4 and TRBJ2-7, with 11 bases matching TRBD1. After removal of 2 bases from V and 3 bases from J, the junction contained 10 bases not matched to a gene. CDR3 length equals 17 residues. Per germline, CDR1 SGHNT and CDR2 YYREEE (reference sequence). The CDR3 region has the DNA TGTGCCAGCAGCTTAGGATCTTTGGGACAGGGGGTCTACGAGCAGTACTTC. It yields the protein CASSLGSLGQGVYEQYF.

This clone was seen more than once but under ten times. The chain is built from TRBV18 and TRBJ1-1; possibly TRBD1 for D (5 bases). Germline V gives CDR1 KGHSH, CDR2 LQKENI. V lost 3 bases to trimming and J lost 3 bases, with 26 bases between them. This CDR3 contains 19 residues. DNA of the CDR3: TGTGCCAGCTCACCGTACCGGGGGGGGGATCCTGTTAGTGACACTGAAGCTTTCTTT. This codes for CASSPYRGGDPVSDTEAFF.